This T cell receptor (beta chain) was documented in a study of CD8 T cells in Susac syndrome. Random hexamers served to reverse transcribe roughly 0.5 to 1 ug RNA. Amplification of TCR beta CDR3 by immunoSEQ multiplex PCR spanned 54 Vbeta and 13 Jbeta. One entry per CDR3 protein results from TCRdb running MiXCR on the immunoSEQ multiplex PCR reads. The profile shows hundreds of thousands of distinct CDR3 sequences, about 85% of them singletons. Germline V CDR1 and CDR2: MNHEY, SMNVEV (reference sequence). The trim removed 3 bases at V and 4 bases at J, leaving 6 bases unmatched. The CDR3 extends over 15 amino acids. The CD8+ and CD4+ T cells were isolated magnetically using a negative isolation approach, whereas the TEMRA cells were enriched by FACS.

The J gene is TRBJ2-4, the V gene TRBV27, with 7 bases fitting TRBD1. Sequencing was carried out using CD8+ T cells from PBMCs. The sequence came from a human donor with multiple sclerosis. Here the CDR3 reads CASSFLTGSKNIQYF. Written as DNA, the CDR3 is TGTGCCAGCAGTTTTCTGACAGGGTCTAAAAACATTCAGTACTTC.